A single sample gave rise to the 28 T cell receptor beta chains below, sequenced in a study of blood T cell repertoires in COVID-19. Only in-frame clones appear in the TCRdb table, and some are missing; sequencing was by immunoSEQ multiplex PCR. The sample has about 160,000 clones, roughly 85% seen once. Sequencing was carried out using PBMCs or T cells enriched from blood (not recorded which). Receptor source: a man in his sixties who had recovered from COVID-19.

This clone was seen more than once but under ten times. The chain is built from TRBV7-9 and TRBJ2-7; 7 positions agree with TRBD1. CDR3 length equals 15 residues. Unmatched junction bases numbered 8, after V lost 4 bases and J lost 2 bases. Germline V gene lookup returns CDR1 SEHNR and CDR2 FQNEAQ (reference sequence). The chain's CDR3 is CASSSRDRKAYEQYF. The DNA for the CDR3 is TGTGCCAGCAGCTCCCGGGACAGAAAAGCCTACGAGCAGTACTTC.

The chain uses TRBV11-3 and TRBJ2-1; 9 bases align to TRBD2. The CDR3 extends over 15 amino acids. The ends lost 5 bases at V and 0 bases at J; junction bases unmatched: 2. CDR1 and CDR2 from the germline V gene are SGHNT and YENEEA. The CDR3 loop is CASSGSGSSYNEQFF. CDR3 DNA sequence: TGTGCCAGCAGCGGTAGCGGGAGCTCCTACAATGAGCAGTTCTTC.

The V call is TRBV11-3, the J call TRBJ1-1; 9 bases match TRBD1. The length of the CDR3 is 16 residues. CDR1 is SGHNT, CDR2 YENEEA, per germline. Trimming cost V 4 bases and J 0 bases; bases outside gene matches: 6. The CDR3 here is CASSSGQGKVNTEAFF. CDR3 coding DNA: TGTGCCAGCAGCTCGGGACAGGGCAAAGTGAACACTGAAGCTTTCTTT.

The chain links TRBV18 to TRBJ2-3; 11 positions agree with TRBD2. Germline lookup yields CDR1 KGHSH and CDR2 LQKENI. The CDR3 has 15 residues. The V gene end was trimmed by 3 bases and the J gene end by 3 bases; junction bases not matched to a gene: 2. CDR3 sequence reads: CASSPIAGGTDTQYF. Written as DNA, the CDR3 is TGTGCCAGCTCACCTATAGCGGGGGGGACAGATACGCAGTATTTT.

The genes are TRBV5-8 and TRBJ2-3; D remains unclear. The length of the CDR3 is 14 residues. V was cut by 2 bases and J by 0 bases, with 7 bases left in between. Germline values: CDR1 SGHTS, CDR2 YDEGEE. The CDR3 nucleotides are TGTGCCAGCAGCTTCGCGGTTAGCACAGATACGCAGTATTTT. This translates into CASSFAVSTDTQYF.

This clone has only a few counts. CDR3 protein: CASSAGLKETQYF. CDR3 sequence (DNA): TGTGCCAGCAGCGCGGGACTTAAAGAGACCCAGTACTTC. The genes are TRBV7-8 and TRBJ2-5; D is perhaps TRBD2 (6 bases). Trimming left V 5 bases short and J 3 bases short, with 10 bases between. The CDR3 totals 13 residues. In germline, CDR1 is SGHVS, CDR2 FQNEAQ.

The chain recombines TRBV7-9 with TRBJ2-5; maybe TRBD2 (5 bases). V lost 5 bases to trimming and J lost 5 bases, with 9 bases between them. The CDR3 contains 12 residues. CDR1 is SEHNR and CDR2 is FQNEAQ in the germline V gene (reference sequence). The CDR3 bases are TGTGCCAGCAGCCCCCCGGGGGAGACCCAGTACTTC. The encoded protein is CASSPPGETQYF.

V usage is TRBV28 and J usage is TRBJ1-1; TRBD1 might be the D (5 bases). Trimming pared 5 bases from V and 6 bases from J, leaving 16 bases between. Per germline, CDR1 MDHEN and CDR2 SYDVKM. There are 14 residues in the CDR3. In DNA form, the CDR3 reads TGTGCCAGCAGTCCGTATGCAGGGTATTCTGAAGCTTTCTTT. Amino acids: CASSPYAGYSEAFF. The variable domain in full, completed from reference TRBV28 and TRBJ1-1, reads DVKVTQSSRYLVKRTGEKVFLECVQDMDHENMFWYRQDPGLGLRLIYFSYDVKMKEKGDIPEGYSVSREKKERFSLILESASTNQTSMYLCASSPYAGYSEAFFGQGTRLTVV.

This clone was seen a few times. This chain links TRBV5-1 with TRBJ1-4, with a possible D match to TRBD1 (6 bases). The CDR3 spans 14 residues. V shed 2 bases and J shed 6 bases, with 11 bases lying between them. CDR1 is SGHRS, CDR2 YFSETQ, per germline. The CDR3 nucleotides are TGCGCCAGCAGCTTTCAGGGGCGAGATGAAAAACTGTTTTTT. Protein sequence: CASSFQGRDEKLFF. Full variable domain (outside the CDR3, taken from reference TRBV5-1 and TRBJ1-4): KAGVTQTPRYLIKTRGQQVTLSCSPISGHRSVSWYQQTPGQGLQFLFEYFSETQRNKGNFPGRFSGRQFSNSRSEMNVSTLELGDSALYLCASSFQGRDEKLFFGSGTQLSVL.

V usage is TRBV19 and J usage is TRBJ2-7; TRBD1 agrees at 7 bases. V trimming: 6 bases; J trimming: 0 bases; junction bases outside the gene matches: 8. Germline CDR1 reads LNHDA; CDR2 reads SQIVND (reference sequence). This CDR3 has 15 residues. CDR3 DNA sequence: TGTGCCAGTAGCCCTCACAGGGGAAGCTCCTACGAGCAGTACTTC. Its translation: CASSPHRGSSYEQYF.

A word on this clone: Compared with germline, one end of the junction differs, possibly owing to a read error. The chain combines TRBV7-7 with TRBJ2-5; 7 nucleotides agree with TRBD1. In germline, CDR1 is SSHAT, CDR2 FNYEAQ (reference sequence). CDR3 length: 13 residues. CDR3 loop: CASSLDRAETQYF. DNA of the CDR3: TGTGCTAGCAGCTTAGACAGGGCGGAGACCCAGTACTTC.

The chain employs TRBV6-4 and TRBJ2-3; TRBD2 agrees at 7 bases. The CDR3 is 14 residues long. Germline V gene data show CDR1 as MRHNA and CDR2 as SNTAGT. Losses at the gene ends were 8 bases for V and 0 bases for J; bases not matched to a gene: 5. This CDR3 is CASSLAGSTDTQYF. The CDR3 coding sequence is TGTGCCAGCTCCTTAGCGGGTAGCACAGATACGCAGTATTTT.

This sequence joins TRBV5-3 and TRBJ2-3; 12 positions agree with TRBD2. TRBV5-3 is an open reading frame whose function is uncertain. CDR3 length equals 19 residues. V trimming: 4 bases; J trimming: 0 bases; junction bases outside the gene matches: 12. DNA of the CDR3: TGTGCCAGAAGCCACCCCTATCCCGGGACTAGCGGGAGCACAGATACGCAGTATTTT. Protein: CARSHPYPGTSGSTDTQYF.

The chain joins TRBV29-1 to TRBJ1-5, with a possible D match to TRBD1 (5 bases). The CDR3 is made up of 14 amino acids. V lost 4 bases and J lost 1, with 11 bases in between. Germline lookup yields CDR1 SQVTM and CDR2 ANQGSEA. The CDR3 is CSVAEQASNQPQHF. The CDR3 DNA is TGCAGCGTTGCCGAACAGGCCAGCAATCAGCCCCAGCATTTT. Full variable domain (remainder filled in from reference TRBV29-1 and TRBJ1-5): SAVISQKPSRDICQRGTSLTIQCQVDSQVTMMFWYRQQPGQSLTLIATANQGSEATYESGFVIDKFPISRPNLTFSTLTVSNMSPEDSSIYLCSVAEQASNQPQHFGDGTRLSIL.

This chain joins TRBV5-1 and TRBJ1-4, with unresolved D. The CDR3 is 15 residues long. The ends were cut back, 0 bases at V and 0 bases at J, with 6 bases in the middle. CDR1 and CDR2 from the germline V gene are SGHRS and YFSETQ. Here the CDR3 reads CASSLGPATNEKLFF. CDR3 nucleotides: TGCGCCAGCAGCTTGGGTCCAGCAACTAATGAAAAACTGTTTTTT.

The chain uses TRBV3-1 (or the pseudogene TRBV3-2) and TRBJ2-5; TRBD2 matches 11 bases. Looked up from germline, CDR1 is LGHDT and CDR2 is YNNKEL (reference sequence). This CDR3 region has 13 residues. V shed 10 bases and J 4 bases; nucleotides not matched to a gene: 5. The CDR3 DNA reads TGTGCCACCACACTAGCGGGGGTAGAGACCCAGTACTTC. Its protein product is CATTLAGVETQYF.

V usage is TRBV5-5 and J usage is TRBJ1-1; tentative D call: TRBD1 (6 bases). Trimming shortened V by 4 bases and J by 0 bases, and 13 bases separated the two germline ends. Germline CDR1 reads SGHKS; CDR2 reads YYEKEE (reference sequence). The CDR3 consists of 15 residues. CDR3 protein: CASSPGHTLNTEAFF. In nucleotides, the CDR3 is TGTGCCAGCAGCCCGGGACACACCCTGAACACTGAAGCTTTCTTT.

This chain connects TRBV5-5 to TRBJ2-3; no definite D call. Trimming stripped 0 bases from V and 4 bases from J, with 12 bases between. CDR3 size: 15 residues. CDR1 is SGHKS and CDR2 is YYEKEE in the germline V gene (reference sequence). CDR3 coding DNA: TGTGCCAGCAGCTTGGTGTTTAAATCGGCAGATACGCAGTATTTT. It is translated as CASSLVFKSADTQYF.

The chain links TRBV29-1 to TRBJ2-1, with 7 positions matching TRBD1. V gave up 8 bases and J gave up 5 bases; unmatched junction bases: 9. Germline-derived CDR1 and CDR2 are SQVTM and ANQGSEA. CDR3 size: 13 residues. The CDR3 DNA reads TGCAGCTCCACCGGGACAGCTAACAATGAGCAGTTCTTC. This sequence encodes CSSTGTANNEQFF.

This clone was found once. The chain recombines TRBV7-2 with TRBJ2-2, with TRBD1 matching 8 bases. The length of the CDR3 is 17 residues. CDR1 and CDR2 (germline): SGHTA, FQGNSA. The trim removed 3 bases at V and 3 bases at J, leaving 9 bases unmatched. CDR3 bases: TGTGCCAGCAGCTTCTTCAGGGGGCCCGAGCACACCGGGGAGCTGTTTTTT. This codes for CASSFFRGPEHTGELFF.

The V call is TRBV7-2, the J call TRBJ1-4; perhaps TRBD1 as D (6 bases). From germline, CDR1 is SGHTA and CDR2 FQGNSA. Trimming took off 5 bases at V and 8 bases at J, with 12 bases between the two ends. The CDR3 sequence is 13 residues long. CDR3 nucleotides: TGTGCCAGCAGCCTCAGGGGAGGGGAAAAACTGTTTTTT. Amino acid sequence: CASSLRGGEKLFF.

The V and J genes are TRBV27 and TRBJ2-2, with 8 bases that match TRBD1. The CDR3 contains 16 residues. Germline lookup yields CDR1 MNHEY and CDR2 SMNVEV (reference sequence). J lost 1 base, V lost 3 bases, and 4 bases had no gene match. CDR3 bases: TGTGCCAGCAGTTTCTATGGGACAGGGAACACCGGGGAGCTGTTTTTT. It is translated as CASSFYGTGNTGELFF.

V gene TRBV14 combines with J gene TRBJ2-3; TRBD2 matches at 7 bases. The CDR3 runs 16 residues. Germline lookup yields CDR1 SGHDN and CDR2 FVKESK. V lost 0 bases to trimming and J lost 6 bases; unmatched junction nucleotides: 9. This CDR3 reads CASSQDRAGVVDTQYF. The CDR3 DNA sequence: TGTGCCAGCAGCCAAGATCGTGCGGGAGTCGTTGATACGCAGTATTTT.

The gene calls are TRBV6-1 and TRBJ2-5; D possibly corresponds to TRBD1 (6 bases). V was clipped by 3 bases and J by 1 base, with 15 bases between them. CDR1 and CDR2 (germline): MNHNS, SASEGT. The CDR3 sequence is 16 residues long. CDR3 coding DNA: TGTGCCAGCAGTGAGGATCAGGGGTTTTTCCAAGAGACCCAGTACTTC. Its translation is CASSEDQGFFQETQYF.

The chain employs TRBV28 and TRBJ2-2, with 10 bases fitting TRBD1. The germline V gene encodes CDR1 MDHEN and CDR2 SYDVKM. V was clipped by 2 bases and J by 5 bases; unmatched bases: 5. CDR3 length equals 16 residues. The CDR3 is CASSLTGQGRTGELFF. The CDR3 nucleotides are TGTGCCAGCAGTTTAACGGGACAGGGGAGGACCGGGGAGCTGTTTTTT.

The chain employs TRBV14 and TRBJ1-6; D perhaps matches TRBD1 (5 bases). Germline loops: CDR1 SGHDN, CDR2 FVKESK. Trimming removed 3 bases at V and 4 bases at J, with 7 bases between. This CDR3 spans 14 amino acids. CDR3 sequence (DNA): TGTGCCAGCAGCCACGGGGGGTATAATTCACCCCTCCACTTT. Its protein product is CASSHGGYNSPLHF.

V and J are TRBV29-1 and TRBJ1-5; D call uncertain. Trimming shortened V by 7 bases and J by 0 bases, and 7 bases separated the two germline ends. CDR3 length: 12 amino acids. The germline V gene encodes CDR1 SQVTM and CDR2 ANQGSEA. The chain's CDR3 is CSAIYSNQPQHF. CDR3 bases: TGCAGCGCCATCTATAGCAATCAGCCCCAGCATTTT.

This rearrangement joins TRBV9 to TRBJ2-2, with TRBD2 identical over 10 bases. The CDR3 covers 21 residues. V lost 4 bases and J lost 8; bases outside the gene matches: 26. Germline assignment: CDR1 SGDLS and CDR2 YYNGEE. The CDR3 DNA is TGTGCCAGCAGCTTGACACAGGCTCCGGGGCTAGCGGGAGATGGAATTGGGGAGCTGTTTTTT. Its protein is CASSLTQAPGLAGDGIGELFF.